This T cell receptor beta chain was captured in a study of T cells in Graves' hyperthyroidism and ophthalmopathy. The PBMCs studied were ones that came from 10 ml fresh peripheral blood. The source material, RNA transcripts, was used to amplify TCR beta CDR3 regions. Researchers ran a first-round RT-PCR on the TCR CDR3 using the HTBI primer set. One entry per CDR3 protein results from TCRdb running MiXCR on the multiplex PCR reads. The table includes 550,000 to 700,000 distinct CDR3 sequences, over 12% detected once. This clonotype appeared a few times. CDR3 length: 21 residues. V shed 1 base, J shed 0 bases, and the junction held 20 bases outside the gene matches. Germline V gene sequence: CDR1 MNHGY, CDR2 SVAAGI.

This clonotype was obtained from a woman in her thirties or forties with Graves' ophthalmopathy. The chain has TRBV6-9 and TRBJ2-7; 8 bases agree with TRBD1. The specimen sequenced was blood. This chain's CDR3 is CASSYWDRYRLLPFSSYEQYF. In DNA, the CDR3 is TGTGCCAGCAGTTATTGGGACAGGTACCGGCTCTTACCTTTCAGCTCCTACGAGCAGTACTTC.